This TCR beta chain was retrieved from a study of cytomegalovirus exposure and HLA in healthy donors. Study-wide results and caveats: The study labeled 180 or so TCR beta chains cytomegalovirus-associated. The classifier reportedly diagnosed cytomegalovirus status with high specificity and sensitivity.

Germline assignment: CDR1 SGDLS and CDR2 YYNGEE. CDR3 size: 12 residues. Trimming stripped 3 bases from V and 6 bases from J, with 6 bases between. In this sample, this clone turned up once. The target antigen is unknown. From the 120-subject validation cohort, which was separate from the roughly 680-subject first cohort, the donors were drawn. Some clones are missing from TCRdb's copy, which holds only in-frame ones; the method was immunoSEQ multiplex PCR. This table has roughly 57,000 clones, 93% appearing once. Sequenced: PBMCs. The TCR comes from a woman aged 18 to 35 in good health and CMV-seropositive. This sequence joins TRBV9 and TRBJ2-2, with no clear D. CDR3 amino acids: CASSGQAGELFF. CDR3 coding DNA: TGTGCCAGCAGCGGTCAGGCCGGGGAGCTGTTTTTT. The full variable domain, in which reference TRBV9 and TRBJ2-2 provide the parts outside the CDR3, is DSGVTQTPKHLITATGQRVTLRCSPRSGDLSVYWYQQSLDQGLQFLIQYYNGEERAKGNILERFSAQQFPDLHSELNLSSLELGDSALYFCASSGQAGELFFGEGSRLTVL.